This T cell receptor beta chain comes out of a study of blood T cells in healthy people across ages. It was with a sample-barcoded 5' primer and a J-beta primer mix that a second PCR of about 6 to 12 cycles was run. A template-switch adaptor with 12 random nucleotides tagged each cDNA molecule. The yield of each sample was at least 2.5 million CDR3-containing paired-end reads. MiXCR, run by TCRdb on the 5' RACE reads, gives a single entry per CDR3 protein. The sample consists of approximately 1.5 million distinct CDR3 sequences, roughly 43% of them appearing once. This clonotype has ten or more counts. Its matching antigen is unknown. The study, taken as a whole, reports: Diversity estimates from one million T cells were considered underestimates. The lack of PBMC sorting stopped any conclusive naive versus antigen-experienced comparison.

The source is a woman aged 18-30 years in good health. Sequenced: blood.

DNA of the CDR3: TGTGCCAGCAGGGGATCCAACTATGGCTACACCTTC. Its protein product is CASRGSNYGYTF. The rearrangement links TRBV27 to TRBJ1-2; unclear D gene. V lost 6 bases and J 2 bases, leaving 7 bases between the germline ends. The germline CDR1 and CDR2 sequences are MNHEY and SMNVEV (reference sequence). The CDR3 sequence is 12 residues long.